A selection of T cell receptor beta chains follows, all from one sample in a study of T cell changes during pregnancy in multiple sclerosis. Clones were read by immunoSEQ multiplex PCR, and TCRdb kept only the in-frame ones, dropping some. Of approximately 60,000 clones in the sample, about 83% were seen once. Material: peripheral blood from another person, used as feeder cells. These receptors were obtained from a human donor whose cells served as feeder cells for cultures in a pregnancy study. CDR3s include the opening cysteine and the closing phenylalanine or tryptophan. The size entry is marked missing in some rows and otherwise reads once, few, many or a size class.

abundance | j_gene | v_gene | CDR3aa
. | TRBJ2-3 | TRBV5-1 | CASSLRAGMDTQYF
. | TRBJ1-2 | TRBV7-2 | CASSLLQGNGYTF
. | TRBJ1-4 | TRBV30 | CAWSAIQGANEKLFF
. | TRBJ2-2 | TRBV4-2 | CASSPWSLPHYTGELFF
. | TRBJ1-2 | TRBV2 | CASSDEGGSDYGYTF
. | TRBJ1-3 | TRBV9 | CASSVAIGLSSGNTIYF
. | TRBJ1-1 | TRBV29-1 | CSAHRPNTEAFF
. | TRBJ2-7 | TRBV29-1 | CSTGQGSYEQYF
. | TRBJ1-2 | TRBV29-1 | CSVEGGGGRFYGYTF
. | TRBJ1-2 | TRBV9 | CASSVAGTGGFYGYTF
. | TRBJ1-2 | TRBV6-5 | CASSLTGLSGYTF
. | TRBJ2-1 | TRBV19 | CASSISPSSYNEQFF
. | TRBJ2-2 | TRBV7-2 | CASSREAVTGELFF
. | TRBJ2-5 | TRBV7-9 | CASSLGDRGPQETQYF
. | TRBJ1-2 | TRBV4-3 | CASSQEGAGDNYGYTF
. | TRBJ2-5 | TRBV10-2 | CASSASSLQETQYF
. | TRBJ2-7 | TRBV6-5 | CASSYSWTSGSYEQYF
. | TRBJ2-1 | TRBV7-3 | CASSQDSSSYNEQFF
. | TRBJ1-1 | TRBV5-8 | CASSLGVTLNTEAFF
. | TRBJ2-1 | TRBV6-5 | CASSSGTSRANEQFF
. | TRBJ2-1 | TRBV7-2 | CASSSGGNEQFF
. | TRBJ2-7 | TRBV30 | CAWSLMSHEQYF
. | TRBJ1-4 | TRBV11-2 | CASSLMGGGKLFF
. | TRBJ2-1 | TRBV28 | CASSTGGPSSYNEQFF
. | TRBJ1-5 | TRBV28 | CASSLRGGNQPQHF
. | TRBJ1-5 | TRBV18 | CASSPAVNQPQHF
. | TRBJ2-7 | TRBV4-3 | CASSHVDRGHRSYEQYF
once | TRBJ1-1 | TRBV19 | CASNRGQGTMNTEAFF
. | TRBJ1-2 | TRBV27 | CASSRTLLYGYTF
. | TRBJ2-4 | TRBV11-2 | CASSLAGVNIQYF
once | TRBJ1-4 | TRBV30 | CAWSDNRVDLFF
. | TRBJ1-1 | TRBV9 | CASSVEQGRNTEAFF
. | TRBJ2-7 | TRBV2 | CASRRTAYEQYF
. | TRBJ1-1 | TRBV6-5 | CASKAGQSTEAFF
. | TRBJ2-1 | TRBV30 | CAWSVLGSQTSGLHGRLFF
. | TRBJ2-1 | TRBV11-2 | CASSLPGQAVLGNEQFF
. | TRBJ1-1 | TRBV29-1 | CSVEETVNTEAFF
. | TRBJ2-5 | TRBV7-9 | CASSLPGLWRETQYF
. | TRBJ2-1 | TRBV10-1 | CASSMTGSYNEQFF
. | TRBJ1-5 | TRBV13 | CASSSRAGGNQPQHF
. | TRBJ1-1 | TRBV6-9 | CASSYSGTGVVSEAFF
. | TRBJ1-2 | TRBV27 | CASSLTGDYGYTF
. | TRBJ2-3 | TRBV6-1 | CASSVQAPSSSTDTQYF
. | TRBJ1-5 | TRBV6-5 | CASSESEVQPQHF
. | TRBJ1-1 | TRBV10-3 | CAISEYSGNTEAFF
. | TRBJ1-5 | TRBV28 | CASSPNGQNNQPQHF
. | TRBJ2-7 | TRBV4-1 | CASSQESRPSSRGQYF
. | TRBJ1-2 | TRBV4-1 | CASSQWTGDVYTF
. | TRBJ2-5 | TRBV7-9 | CAGSRAGGETQYF
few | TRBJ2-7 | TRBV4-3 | CASSQESAGGTQYF
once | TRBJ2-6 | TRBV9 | CASSVGTGSGANVLTF
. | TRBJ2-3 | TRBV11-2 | CASSFGLNTDTQYF
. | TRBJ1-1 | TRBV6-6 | CASSYGSMNTEAFF
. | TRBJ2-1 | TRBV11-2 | CASSLKGVYNEQFF